Listed here is a single TCR beta chain. The method was immunoSEQ multiplex PCR; TCRdb's version includes in-frame clones alone and lacks a portion of them. The profile shows 98,000 or so clones, 90% to 97% of them singletons. This entry comes from a study of technical replicates of blood from several donors. V lost 4 bases and J 1 base, leaving 11 bases between the germline ends. From germline, CDR1 is SGHDN and CDR2 FVKESK. The CDR3 spans 14 residues. Sequenced: T cells isolated from PBMCs. The receptor comes from a human donor in good health. The gene calls are TRBV14 and TRBJ2-7, with D hard to call. In DNA form, the CDR3 reads TGTGCCAGCAGCCTCGCGTTACGGTCCTACGAGCAGTACTTC. Translation gives CASSLALRSYEQYF.